This paragraph covers one T cell receptor beta chain sequence. The source of the sample is a study of blood T cell repertoires in COVID-19. Study at large: The United States, Italy and Spain were the sources of the acute and convalescent COVID-19 samples. PBMCs, B-cell-depleted T cells, or T cells provided the cDNA or gDNA that made up the material.

In the original analysis: Amplified reference gene primers provided the basis for estimating nucleated cell counts. Data came from immunoSEQ multiplex PCR; TCRdb stores just in-frame clones and leaves some out. V and J calls and clone size come straight from that table; D and trimming were deduced from the DNA. Of around 340,000 clones in the sample, 80% to 90% were seen once. Patients from Seattle were sampled longitudinally, starting during active infection. The specimen sequenced was peripheral blood. The sequence was obtained from a woman aged 55-70 years with COVID-19, enrolled during active disease.

Here the CDR3 reads CASSLVGAGDFYGYTF. The CDR3 DNA is TGTGCCAGCAGCTTAGTAGGGGCAGGCGATTTTTATGGCTACACCTTC. J is TRBJ1-2 and V is TRBV7-9, with a possible D match to TRBD1 (5 bases). The CDR3 contains 16 residues. In germline, CDR1 is SEHNR, CDR2 FQNEAQ (reference sequence). The V and J ends lost 1 base and 5 bases respectively, with 17 bases between them.